This T cell receptor (beta chain) emerged from a study of CD8 T cells in ankylosing spondylitis. This clonotype occurred a few times. Germline values: CDR1 MDHEN, CDR2 SYDVKM. With 8 bases clipped from V and 5 bases from J, the junction kept 8 bases outside the gene matches. The CDR3 has 13 amino acids. Each CDR3 protein is one row after TCRdb ran MiXCR on the 5' RACE reads. The sample lists just over 300,000 distinct CDR3 sequences; about 20% were seen once. This chain joins TRBV28 and TRBJ2-5; TRBD1 matches at 7 bases. This TCR came from a female donor with ankylosing spondylitis or in good health (not recorded which). Sequences were obtained from blood, either unsorted or a sorted T cell fraction (not recorded which). Here the CDR3 reads CASRRQGVETQYF. The CDR3 DNA is TGTGCCAGCCGAAGACAGGGAGTGGAGACCCAGTACTTC. The complete variable domain, with remaining parts taken from reference TRBV28 and TRBJ2-5, reads DVKVTQSSRYLVKRTGEKVFLECVQDMDHENMFWYRQDPGLGLRLIYFSYDVKMKEKGDIPEGYSVSREKKERFSLILESASTNQTSMYLCASRRQGVETQYFGPGTRLLVL.